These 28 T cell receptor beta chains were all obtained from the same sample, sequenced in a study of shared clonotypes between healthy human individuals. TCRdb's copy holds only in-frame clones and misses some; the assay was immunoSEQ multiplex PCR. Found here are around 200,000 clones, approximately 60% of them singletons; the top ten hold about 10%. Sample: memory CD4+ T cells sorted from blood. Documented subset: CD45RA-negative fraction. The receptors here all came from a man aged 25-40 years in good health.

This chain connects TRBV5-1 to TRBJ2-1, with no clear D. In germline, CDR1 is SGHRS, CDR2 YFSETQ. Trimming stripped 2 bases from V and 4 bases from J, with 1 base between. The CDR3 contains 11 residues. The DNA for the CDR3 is TGCGCCAGCAGCTTATACAATGAGCAGTTCTTC. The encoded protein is CASSLYNEQFF. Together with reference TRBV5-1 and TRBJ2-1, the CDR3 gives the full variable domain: KAGVTQTPRYLIKTRGQQVTLSCSPISGHRSVSWYQQTPGQGLQFLFEYFSETQRNKGNFPGRFSGRQFSNSRSEMNVSTLELGDSALYLCASSLYNEQFFGPGTRLTVL.

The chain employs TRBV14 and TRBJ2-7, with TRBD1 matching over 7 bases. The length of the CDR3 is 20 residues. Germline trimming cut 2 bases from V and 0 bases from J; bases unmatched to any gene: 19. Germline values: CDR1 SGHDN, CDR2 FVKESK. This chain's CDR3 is CASSQWTGNYRTYYSYEQYF. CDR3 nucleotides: TGTGCCAGCAGCCAATGGACAGGCAATTATCGTACCTATTACTCCTACGAGCAGTACTTC.

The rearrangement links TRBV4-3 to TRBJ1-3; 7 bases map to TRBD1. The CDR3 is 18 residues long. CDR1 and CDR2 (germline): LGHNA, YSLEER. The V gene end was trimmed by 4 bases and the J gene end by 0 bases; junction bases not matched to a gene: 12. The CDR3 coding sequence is TGCGCCAGCAGCCTCCAAGCCCCGACAGGGAACTCTGGAAACACCATATATTTT. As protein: CASSLQAPTGNSGNTIYF.

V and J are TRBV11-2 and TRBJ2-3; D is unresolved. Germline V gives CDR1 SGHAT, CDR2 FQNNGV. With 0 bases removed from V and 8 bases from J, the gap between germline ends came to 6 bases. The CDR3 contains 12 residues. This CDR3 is CASSLDGVTQYF. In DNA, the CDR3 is TGTGCCAGCAGCTTAGACGGTGTTACGCAGTATTTT.

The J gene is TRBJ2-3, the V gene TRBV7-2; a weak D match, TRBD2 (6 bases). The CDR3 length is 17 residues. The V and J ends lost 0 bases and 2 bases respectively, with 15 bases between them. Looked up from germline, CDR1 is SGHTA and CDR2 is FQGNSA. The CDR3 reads CASSLALRGPVTDTQYF. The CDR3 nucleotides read TGTGCCAGCAGCTTAGCGCTGCGGGGCCCTGTCACAGATACGCAGTATTTT.

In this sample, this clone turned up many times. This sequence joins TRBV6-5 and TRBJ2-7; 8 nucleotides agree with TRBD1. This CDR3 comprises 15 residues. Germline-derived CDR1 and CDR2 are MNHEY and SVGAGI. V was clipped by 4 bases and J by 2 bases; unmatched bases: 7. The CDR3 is CASSFNQGATYEQYF. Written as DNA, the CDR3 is TGTGCCAGCAGTTTCAATCAGGGGGCCACCTACGAGCAGTACTTC.

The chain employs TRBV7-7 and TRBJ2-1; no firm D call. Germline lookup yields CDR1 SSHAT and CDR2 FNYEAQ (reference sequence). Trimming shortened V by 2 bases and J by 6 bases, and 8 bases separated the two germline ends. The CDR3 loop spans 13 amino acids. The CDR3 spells CASSLNNRNEQFF. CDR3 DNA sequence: TGTGCCAGCAGCTTAAACAACCGCAATGAGCAGTTCTTC.

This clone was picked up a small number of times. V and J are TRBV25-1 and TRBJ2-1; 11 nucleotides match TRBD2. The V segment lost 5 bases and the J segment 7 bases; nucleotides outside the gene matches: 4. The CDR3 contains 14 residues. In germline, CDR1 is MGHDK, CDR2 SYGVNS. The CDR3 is CASSIPSGRNEQFF. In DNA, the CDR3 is TGTGCCAGCAGTATTCCTAGCGGGAGGAATGAGCAGTTCTTC.

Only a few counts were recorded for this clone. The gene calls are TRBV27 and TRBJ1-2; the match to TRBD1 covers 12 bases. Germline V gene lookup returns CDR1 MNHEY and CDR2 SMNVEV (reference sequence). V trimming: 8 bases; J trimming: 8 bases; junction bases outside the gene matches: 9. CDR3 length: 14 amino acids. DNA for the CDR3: TGTGCCAGCGGGTTGGGACAGGGGGCAGGAGGCTACACCTTC. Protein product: CASGLGQGAGGYTF.

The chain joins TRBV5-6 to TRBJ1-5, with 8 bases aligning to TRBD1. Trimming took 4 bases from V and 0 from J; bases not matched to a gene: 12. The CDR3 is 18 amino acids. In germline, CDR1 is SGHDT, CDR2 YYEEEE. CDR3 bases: TGTGCCAGCAGCCGGTTCGGGACAGGCGACTATAGCAATCAGCCCCAGCATTTT. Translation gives CASSRFGTGDYSNQPQHF.

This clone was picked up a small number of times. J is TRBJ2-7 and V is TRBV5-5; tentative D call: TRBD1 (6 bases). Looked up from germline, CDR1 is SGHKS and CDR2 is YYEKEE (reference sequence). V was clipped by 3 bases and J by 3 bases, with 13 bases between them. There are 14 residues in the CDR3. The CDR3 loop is CASSSTTQGYEQYF. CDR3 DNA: TGTGCCAGCAGCTCCACGACACAGGGCTACGAGCAGTACTTC.

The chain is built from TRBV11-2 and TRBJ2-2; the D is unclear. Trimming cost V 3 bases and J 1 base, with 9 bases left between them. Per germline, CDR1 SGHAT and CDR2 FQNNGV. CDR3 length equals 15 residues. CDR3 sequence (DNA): TGTGCCAGCAGCTTTTGGACGAGGAACACCGGGGAGCTGTTTTTT. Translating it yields CASSFWTRNTGELFF.

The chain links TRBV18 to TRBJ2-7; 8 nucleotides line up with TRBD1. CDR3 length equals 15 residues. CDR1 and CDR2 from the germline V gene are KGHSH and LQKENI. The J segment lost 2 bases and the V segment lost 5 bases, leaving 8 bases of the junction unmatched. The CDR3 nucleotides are TGTGCCAGCTCAATTCGGACAGGGAGCCCCTACGAGCAGTACTTC. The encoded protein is CASSIRTGSPYEQYF.

CDR3 region: CASSSVPGLAEDEQYF. The CDR3 nucleotides read TGTGCCAGCAGTTCGGTGCCGGGACTAGCAGAAGACGAGCAGTACTTC. J is TRBJ2-7 and V is TRBV27; TRBD2 matches 9 bases. The CDR3 runs to 16 residues. Germline V gene lookup returns CDR1 MNHEY and CDR2 SMNVEV (reference sequence). The V and J ends lost 4 bases and 5 bases, in that order; junction bases with no gene match: 12.

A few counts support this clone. This CDR3 is CASSYSREVKTQYF. The DNA for the CDR3 is TGTGCCAGCAGTTATAGCCGGGAGGTAAAGACCCAGTACTTC. V is TRBV2 and J is TRBJ2-5, with 7 positions matching TRBD2. CDR1 SNHLY and CDR2 FYNNEI come from the germline V gene. This CDR3 comprises 14 residues. V shed 5 bases, J shed 6 bases, and the junction held 9 bases outside the gene matches.

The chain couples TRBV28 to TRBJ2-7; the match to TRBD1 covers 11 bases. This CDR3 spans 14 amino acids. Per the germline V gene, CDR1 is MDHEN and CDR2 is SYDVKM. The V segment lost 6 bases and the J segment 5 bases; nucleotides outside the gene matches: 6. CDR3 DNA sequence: TGTGCCAGCAGCCGGACAGGGGGCTTCAACGAGCAGTACTTC. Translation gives CASSRTGGFNEQYF.

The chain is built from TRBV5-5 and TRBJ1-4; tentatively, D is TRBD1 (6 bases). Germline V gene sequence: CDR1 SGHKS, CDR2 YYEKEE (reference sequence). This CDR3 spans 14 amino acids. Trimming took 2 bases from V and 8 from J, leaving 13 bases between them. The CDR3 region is CASSLTGTDEKLFF. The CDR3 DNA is TGTGCCAGCAGCTTAACAGGGACGGACGAAAAACTGTTTTTT.

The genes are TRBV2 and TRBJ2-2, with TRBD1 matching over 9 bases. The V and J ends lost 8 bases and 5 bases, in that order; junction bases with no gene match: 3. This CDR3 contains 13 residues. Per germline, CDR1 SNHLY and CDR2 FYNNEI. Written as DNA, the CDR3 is TGTGCCAGCGGACAGGGGACGACCGGGGAGCTGTTTTTT. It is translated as CASGQGTTGELFF.

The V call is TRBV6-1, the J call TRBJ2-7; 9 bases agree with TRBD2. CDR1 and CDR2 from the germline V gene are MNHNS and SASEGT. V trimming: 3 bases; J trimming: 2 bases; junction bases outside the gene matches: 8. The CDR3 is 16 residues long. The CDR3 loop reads CASSELISGSAYEQYF. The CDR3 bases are TGTGCCAGCAGTGAGCTTATTAGCGGGAGCGCCTACGAGCAGTACTTC.

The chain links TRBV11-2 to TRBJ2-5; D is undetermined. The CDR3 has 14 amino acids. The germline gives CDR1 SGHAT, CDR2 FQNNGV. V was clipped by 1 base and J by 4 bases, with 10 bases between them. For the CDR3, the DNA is TGTGCCAGCAGCTTAGGGGTGTTTCGAGAGACCCAGTACTTC. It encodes CASSLGVFRETQYF.

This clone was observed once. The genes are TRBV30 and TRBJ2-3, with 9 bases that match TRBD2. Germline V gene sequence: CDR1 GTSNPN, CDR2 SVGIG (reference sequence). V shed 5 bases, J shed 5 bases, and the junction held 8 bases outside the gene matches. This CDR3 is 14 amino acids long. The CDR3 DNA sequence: TGTGCCTGGGCGGGAGGGCCTTATAGAGATACGCAGTATTTT. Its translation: CAWAGGPYRDTQYF.

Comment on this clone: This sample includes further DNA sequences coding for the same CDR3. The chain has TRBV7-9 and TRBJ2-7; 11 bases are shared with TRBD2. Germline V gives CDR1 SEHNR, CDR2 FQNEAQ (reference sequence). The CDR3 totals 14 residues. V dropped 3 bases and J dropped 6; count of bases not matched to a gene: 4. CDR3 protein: CASSFTSGSGEQYF. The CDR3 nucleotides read TGTGCCAGCAGCTTTACTAGCGGGAGTGGCGAGCAGTACTTC.

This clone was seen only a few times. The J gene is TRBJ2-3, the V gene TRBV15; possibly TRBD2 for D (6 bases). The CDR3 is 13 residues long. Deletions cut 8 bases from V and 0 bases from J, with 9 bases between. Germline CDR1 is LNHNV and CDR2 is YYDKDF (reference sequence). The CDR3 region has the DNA TGTGCCACCGATGGGGGGAGCACAGATACGCAGTATTTT. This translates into CATDGGSTDTQYF.

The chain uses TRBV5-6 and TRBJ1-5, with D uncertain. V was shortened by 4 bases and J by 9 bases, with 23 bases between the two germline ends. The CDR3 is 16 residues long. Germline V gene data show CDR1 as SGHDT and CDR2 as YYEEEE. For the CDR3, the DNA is TGTGCCAGCAGCCTTGGCCCTCCGGGGTACGATCGGCCCCAGCATTTT. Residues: CASSLGPPGYDRPQHF.

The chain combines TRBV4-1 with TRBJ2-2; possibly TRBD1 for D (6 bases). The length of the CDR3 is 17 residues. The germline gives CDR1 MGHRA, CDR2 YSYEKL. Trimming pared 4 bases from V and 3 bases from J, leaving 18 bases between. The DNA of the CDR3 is TGCGCCAGCAGCCGTATAAAGGGGGTAGACTACACCGGGGAGCTGTTTTTT. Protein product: CASSRIKGVDYTGELFF.

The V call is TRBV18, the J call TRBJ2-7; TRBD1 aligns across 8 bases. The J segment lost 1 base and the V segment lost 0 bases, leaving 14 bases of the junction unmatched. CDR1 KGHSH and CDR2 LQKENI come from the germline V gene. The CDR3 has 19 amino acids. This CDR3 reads CASSPPMEQGVLGSYEQYF. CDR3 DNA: TGTGCCAGCTCACCACCGATGGAACAGGGGGTTCTTGGGTCCTACGAGCAGTACTTC. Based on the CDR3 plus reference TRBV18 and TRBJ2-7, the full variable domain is NAGVMQNPRHLVRRRGQEARLRCSPMKGHSHVYWYRQLPEEGLKFMVYLQKENIIDESGMPKERFSAEFPKEGPSILRIQQVVRGDSAAYFCASSPPMEQGVLGSYEQYFGPGTRLTVT.

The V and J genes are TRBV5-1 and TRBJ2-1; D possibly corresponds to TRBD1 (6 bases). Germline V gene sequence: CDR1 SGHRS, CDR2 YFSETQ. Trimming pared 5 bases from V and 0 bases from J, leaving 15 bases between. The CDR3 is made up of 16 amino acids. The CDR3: CASRPTTGSSYNEQFF. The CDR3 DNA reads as TGCGCCAGCAGACCAACGACAGGTAGCTCCTACAATGAGCAGTTCTTC.

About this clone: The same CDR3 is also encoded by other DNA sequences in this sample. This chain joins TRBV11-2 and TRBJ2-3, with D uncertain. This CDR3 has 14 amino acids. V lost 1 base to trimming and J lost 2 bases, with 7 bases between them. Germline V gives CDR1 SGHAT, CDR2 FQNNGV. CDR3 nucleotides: TGTGCCAGCAGCTTAGGCCTGCACACAGATACGCAGTATTTT. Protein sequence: CASSLGLHTDTQYF.